Shown below are 3 T cell receptor beta chains from a single sample sequenced in a study of control samples from healthy donors and cancer patients. The repertoire was sequenced with immunoSEQ multiplex PCR; TCRdb's copy has only in-frame clones and lacks some. The sample consists of some 100,000 clones, more than 85% of them appearing once. Sequenced material: blood. These receptors all come from a man aged 25-40 years in good health.

The chain joins TRBV19 to TRBJ1-5, with 8 bases identical to TRBD1. The CDR3 spans 17 residues. Germline lookup yields CDR1 LNHDA and CDR2 SQIVND (reference sequence). V lost 7 bases to trimming and J lost 3 bases; unmatched junction nucleotides: 14. The DNA of the CDR3 is TGTGCCAGTAAGGCAGGGGGCTCCTGGATGAACAATCAGCCCCAGCATTTT. This gives the protein CASKAGGSWMNNQPQHF.

The V and J genes are TRBV28 and TRBJ1-6; D is undetermined. From germline, CDR1 is MDHEN and CDR2 SYDVKM. The length of the CDR3 is 14 residues. The germline V and J ends were trimmed by 5 bases and 6 bases, with 11 bases remaining between them. CDR3 amino acids: CASSPALFNSPLHF. CDR3 nucleotides: TGTGCCAGCAGTCCTGCGCTGTTTAATTCACCCCTCCACTTT.

CDR3 in DNA: TGTGCCAGTAGCCCCACTGCCGGGCCGGCAGATACGCAGTATTTT. Protein: CASSPTAGPADTQYF. The V gene is TRBV19, the J gene TRBJ2-3; unclear D gene. V gave up 6 bases and J gave up 4 bases, with 17 bases separating them. Germline V gives CDR1 LNHDA, CDR2 SQIVND (reference sequence). CDR3 length equals 15 residues.